These 8 T cell receptor beta chains were all obtained from the same sample, sequenced in a study of regulatory T cells in long-lasting Graves disease. Libraries of TCR beta came from iRepertoire HTBI primers plus Arm-PCR of CDR3 regions. Each CDR3 protein gets one entry after TCRdb re-called the multiplex PCR reads with MiXCR. The data show around 480,000 distinct CDR3 sequences, with 15% to 20% seen just once and 12% held by the top ten. Indicated time point: newly diagnosed GD, antithyroid drugs for less than 3 months. The authors made the TCR library using RNA they extracted from PBMCs. A further study also used this sample, focusing on T cells in Graves' hyperthyroidism and ophthalmopathy.

This material consisted of peripheral blood mononuclear cells (PBMCs), taken at new diagnosis, from a patient treated with antithyroid drugs. The receptors stem from a middle-aged man with Graves disease.

Note on this clonotype: A much bigger clone sits one base away, suggesting this may be a read error. Given the absence of the conserved phenylalanine or tryptophan at the CDR3 end, a read error is likely. This rearrangement joins TRBV2 to TRBJ2-5; D might be TRBD2 (5 bases). In germline, CDR1 is SNHLY, CDR2 FYNNEI. Trimming left V 11 bases short and J 3 bases short, with 16 bases between. CDR3 length: 13 residues. CDR3 DNA sequence: TGTGCCGGCGGCAGGAGGATGAAAGAGACCCAGTACCTC. Protein product: CAGGRRMKETQYL.

This chain connects TRBV12-3 or TRBV12-4 to TRBJ1-1; D gene ambiguous. The CDR3 runs to 14 residues. V lost 6 bases and J lost 0, with 11 bases in between. CDR3 DNA sequence: TGTGCCAGCAGCCCTTTATTCATGAACACTGAAGCTTTCTTT. Protein product: CASSPLFMNTEAFF.

This clonotype was picked up a small number of times. The rearrangement links TRBV3-1 to TRBJ2-5, with 9 bases matching TRBD2. The germline CDR1 and CDR2 sequences are LGHDT and YNNKEL (reference sequence). The CDR3 spans 13 residues. J was trimmed by 2 bases and V by 7 bases; bases with no gene match: 2. The CDR3 is CASKAGGQETQYF. The CDR3 bases are TGTGCCAGCAAGGCGGGAGGGCAAGAGACCCAGTACTTC.

In the case of this clonotype: Given a much more abundant clone one base away, this may be a read error. No conserved phenylalanine or tryptophan ends this CDR3, so it is likely a read error. J is TRBJ2-2 and V is TRBV6-1; D call uncertain. V was cut by 7 bases and J by 5 bases, with 14 bases left in between. Looked up from germline, CDR1 is MNHNS and CDR2 is SASEGT. This CDR3 spans 14 amino acids. CDR3 sequence (DNA): TGTGCCAGCACCTTAAACCACGGAACCGGGGAGCTGTTTCTT. Protein product: CASTLNHGTGELFL.

This clonotype was seen repeatedly, ten times or more. The CDR3 loop reads CASSRAGGPYEQYF. In DNA, the CDR3 is TGTGCCAGCAGCCGAGCGGGAGGGCCTTACGAGCAGTACTTC. The gene calls are TRBV7-3 and TRBJ2-7, with 10 nucleotides matching TRBD2. The CDR3 has 14 residues. The germline V gene encodes CDR1 SGHTA and CDR2 FQGTGA. V lost 5 bases and J lost 4; bases outside the gene matches: 5.

The chain combines TRBV28 with TRBJ2-1; possibly TRBD2 for D (5 bases). Per germline, CDR1 MDHEN and CDR2 SYDVKM. The CDR3 consists of 12 residues. Trimming shortened V by 3 bases and J by 8 bases, and 8 bases separated the two germline ends. The CDR3 loop reads CASSFRGHEQFF. CDR3 DNA sequence: TGTGCCAGCAGTTTTAGAGGGCATGAGCAGTTCTTC.

This clonotype showed up many times. The gene calls are TRBV28 and TRBJ2-7; D unclear. This CDR3 is 13 amino acids long. Deletions cut 6 bases from V and 0 bases from J, with 9 bases between. Looked up from germline, CDR1 is MDHEN and CDR2 is SYDVKM. The CDR3 DNA reads as TGTGCCAGCAGGATGCAACCCTCCTACGAGCAGTACTTC. As protein: CASRMQPSYEQYF.

With respect to this clonotype: A read error may produce the germline difference seen at one junction end. The rearrangement links TRBV6-2 or TRBV6-3 to TRBJ2-1; 11 bases are a match to TRBD2. The CDR3 totals 14 residues. Germline V lookup: CDR1 MNHEY, CDR2 SVGEGT. The CDR3 nucleotides are TGTGCCAGCAGAACTAGCGGGAGATACAATGGGCAGTTCTTC. Its translation: CASRTSGRYNGQFF.